This T cell receptor beta chain was captured in a study of blood T cell repertoires in COVID-19 (dated by TCRdb to the early 2020s). In terms of the full investigation: Samples covering the acute and convalescent phases of COVID-19 were provided by collaborators in the United States, Italy and Spain. The repertoires were released in a freely available public database intended as a resource for research on the immune response to SARS-CoV-2. The dataset comprised deeply sampled blood TCRbeta repertoires from subjects exposed to, actively infected with, or recovered from COVID-19. HLA class I and class II types, where available, came from metadata supplied by the sample provider rather than from assay-based typing. A de-identified subject ID, COVID-19 status, age in years and sex were almost always included in the sample metadata. The material from the prospective study consisted of cDNA or gDNA derived from T cells, B-cell-depleted T cells, or PBMCs. The samples were drawn from the first 160 participants of the ongoing ImmuneRACE study and from 950 to 1,500 subjects provided by 6 global collaborators. Points the paper makes about the study in general: The quantity of clinical and demographic metadata differed by source and by participant and was supplied without curation.

V is cut by 1 base and J by 8 bases, and the space between the germline ends is 8 bases. From the cysteine up to the phenylalanine, the CDR3 has a length of 12 residues. This entry keeps only the CDR3 DNA: 36 bases, framed from base 1. In the germline V gene, CDR1 corresponds to SGHNT and CDR2 to YENEEA. This clone has a handful of counts. What antigen it recognizes has not been identified. No per-base quality is available; no much larger clone lies one base away. Within the sample, other DNA sequences also encode this same CDR3. In Seattle, one collaborating source enrolled patients while the infection was active and tracked those patients longitudinally over the course of disease. Collaborating institutions collected whole blood in K2EDTA tubes following their own protocols. For TCRbeta analysis, collaborators shipped samples as frozen whole blood, isolated PBMCs, or DNA extracted from either of those sample types.

TCRbeta CDR3 regions were amplified from genomic DNA by means of the immunoSEQ Assay, a bias-controlled multiplex PCR. The authors' analysis ran thus. Nucleated cell counts per sample were estimated from amplification of reference gene primers within the assay. To quantify the absolute abundance of each unique TCRbeta CDR3 rearrangement, sequence reads were collapsed and filtered. Productive Simpson clonality was computed per sample as the square root of Simpson's diversity index over productive rearrangements. Entries here come from immuneACCESS through TCRdb and include only in-frame sequences with V and J called. Some clones fail to appear in such tables; in the studies checked, an unresolved V gene covers under half of the shortfall, and the cause of the remainder is unknown. V and J calls and clone size are as listed in that table; D and trimming were resolved from the DNA. Across this sample there are a few hundred thousand clones, with 85% to 90% seen only once. The top ten clonotypes cover over 5% of the sample.

Sequenced material: peripheral blood. The TCR sequence derives from a woman aged 45-65 years with COVID-19, enrolled during active disease. The chain joins TRBV11-3 to TRBJ1-1; the D gene cannot be resolved reliably. Here is the DNA: TGTGCCAGCAGCTTAGGGTCGGGGGAAGCTTTCTTT. This yields the protein CASSLGSGEAFF.